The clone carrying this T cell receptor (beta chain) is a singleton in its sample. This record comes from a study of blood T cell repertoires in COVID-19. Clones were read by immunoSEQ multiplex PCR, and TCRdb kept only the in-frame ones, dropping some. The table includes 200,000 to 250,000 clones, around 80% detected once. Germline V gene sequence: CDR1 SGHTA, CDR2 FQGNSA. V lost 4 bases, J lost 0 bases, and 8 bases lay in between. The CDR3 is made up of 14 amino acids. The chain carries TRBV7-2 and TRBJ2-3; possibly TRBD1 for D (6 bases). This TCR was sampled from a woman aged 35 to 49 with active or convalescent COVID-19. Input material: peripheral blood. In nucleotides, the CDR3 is TGTGCCAGCAGCTCAGGGGTTAGCACAGATACGCAGTATTTT. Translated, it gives CASSSGVSTDTQYF.